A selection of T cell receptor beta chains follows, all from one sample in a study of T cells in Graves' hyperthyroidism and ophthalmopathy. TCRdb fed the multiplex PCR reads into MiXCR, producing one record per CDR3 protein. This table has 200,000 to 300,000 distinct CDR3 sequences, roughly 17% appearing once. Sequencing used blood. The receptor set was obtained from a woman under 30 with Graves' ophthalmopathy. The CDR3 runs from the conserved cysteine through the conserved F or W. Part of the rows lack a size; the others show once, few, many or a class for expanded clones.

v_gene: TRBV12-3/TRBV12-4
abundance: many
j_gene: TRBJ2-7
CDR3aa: CASSPRTSGSYEQYF

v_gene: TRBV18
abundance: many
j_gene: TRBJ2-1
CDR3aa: CASSPTRDNEQFF

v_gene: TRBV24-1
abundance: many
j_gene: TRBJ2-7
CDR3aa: CATSDSGTVSYEQYF

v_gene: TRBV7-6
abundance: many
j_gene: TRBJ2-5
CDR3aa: CASSSEGLARQTQYF

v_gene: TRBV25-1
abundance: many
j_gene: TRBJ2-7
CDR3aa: CASSDSLAEHYEQYF

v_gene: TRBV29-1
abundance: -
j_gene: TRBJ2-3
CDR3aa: CSVEPEGRTDTQYF

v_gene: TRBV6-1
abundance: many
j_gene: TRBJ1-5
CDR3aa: CASSEGSFRVGQPQHF

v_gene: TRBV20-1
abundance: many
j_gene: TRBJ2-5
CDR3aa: CSAYPGRQETQYF

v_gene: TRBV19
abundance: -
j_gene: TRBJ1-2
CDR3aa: CASSICLGCRYTF

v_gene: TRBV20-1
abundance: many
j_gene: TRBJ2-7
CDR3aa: CSASKGQFPYEQYF

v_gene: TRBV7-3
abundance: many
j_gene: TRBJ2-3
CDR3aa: CASSLWLTDTQYF

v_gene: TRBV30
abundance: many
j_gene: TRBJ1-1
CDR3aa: CAWSPQQGWAEAFF

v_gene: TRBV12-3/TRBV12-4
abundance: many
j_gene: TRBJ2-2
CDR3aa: CASSGGPIRGTGELFF

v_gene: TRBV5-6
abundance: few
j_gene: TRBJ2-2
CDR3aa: CASSLVVLADYTGELFF

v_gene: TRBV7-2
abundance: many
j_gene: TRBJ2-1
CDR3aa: CASSLARDFNEQFF

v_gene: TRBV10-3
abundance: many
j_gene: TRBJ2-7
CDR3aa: CAIRAGGQGAVYEQYF

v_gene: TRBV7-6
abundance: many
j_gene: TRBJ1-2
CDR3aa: CASSPRTGHGYTF

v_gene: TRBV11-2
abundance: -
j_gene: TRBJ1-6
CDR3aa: CASSLGTGGSPLHF

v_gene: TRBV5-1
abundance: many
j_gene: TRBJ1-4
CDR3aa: CASSLGGQLFF

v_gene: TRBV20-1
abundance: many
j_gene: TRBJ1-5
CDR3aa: CSARDPLQGLGGQPQHF

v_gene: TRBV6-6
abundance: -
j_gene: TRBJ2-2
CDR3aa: CASSYQVLAGGWTGELFF

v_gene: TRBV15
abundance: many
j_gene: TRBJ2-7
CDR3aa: CATSRQIGRPGYEQYF

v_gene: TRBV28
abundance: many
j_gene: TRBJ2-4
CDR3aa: CASSLPGQGTGHIQYF

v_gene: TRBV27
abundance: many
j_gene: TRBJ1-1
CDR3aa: CASSLKENTEAFF

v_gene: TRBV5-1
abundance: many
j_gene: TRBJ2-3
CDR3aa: CASSVGLAGEGDTQYF

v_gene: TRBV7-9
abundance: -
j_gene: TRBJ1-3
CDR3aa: CASSSKLLRDRVVGNTIYF

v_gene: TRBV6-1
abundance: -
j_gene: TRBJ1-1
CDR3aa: CASRKPGQGTEAFF

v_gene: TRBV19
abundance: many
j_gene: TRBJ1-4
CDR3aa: CASSRGYATNEKLFF

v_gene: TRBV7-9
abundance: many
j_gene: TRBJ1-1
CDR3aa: CASSGDRMNTEAFF

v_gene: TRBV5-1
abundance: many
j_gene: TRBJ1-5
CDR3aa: CASSSYVDRAPGQPQHF

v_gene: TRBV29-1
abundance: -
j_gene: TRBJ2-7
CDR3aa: CSSHQRASGSYEQYF

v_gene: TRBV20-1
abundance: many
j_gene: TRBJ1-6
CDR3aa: CSARDSLASPLHF

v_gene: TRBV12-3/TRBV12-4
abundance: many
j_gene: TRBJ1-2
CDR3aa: CASSTDREFYGYTF

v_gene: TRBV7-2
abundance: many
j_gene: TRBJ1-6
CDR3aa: CASSLAVVESPLHF

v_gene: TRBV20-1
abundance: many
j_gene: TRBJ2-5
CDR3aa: CSARRPGTSGSRETQYF

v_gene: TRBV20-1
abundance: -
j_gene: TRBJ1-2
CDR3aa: CSARSPRGHYGYTF

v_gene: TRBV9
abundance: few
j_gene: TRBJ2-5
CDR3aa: CASSASGTSGVGQYF

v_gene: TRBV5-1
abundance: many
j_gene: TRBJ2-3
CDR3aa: CASSLAPQVNADTQYF

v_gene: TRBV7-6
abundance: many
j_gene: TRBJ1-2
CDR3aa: CASSLAPGMVDYTF

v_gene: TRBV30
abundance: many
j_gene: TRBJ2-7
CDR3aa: CAWSRQGTSYEQYF

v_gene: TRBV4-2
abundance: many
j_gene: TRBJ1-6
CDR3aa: CASSQRAGNSPLHF

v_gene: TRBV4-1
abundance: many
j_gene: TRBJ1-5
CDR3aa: CASSQVTGVDQPQHF

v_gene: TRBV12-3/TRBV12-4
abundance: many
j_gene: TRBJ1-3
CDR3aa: CASIPSSGNTIYF

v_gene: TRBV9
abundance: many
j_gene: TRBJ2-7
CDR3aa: CASSVGERMGQGTSYEQYF

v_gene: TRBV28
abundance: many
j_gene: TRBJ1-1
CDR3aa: CASSPPGRGGAFF

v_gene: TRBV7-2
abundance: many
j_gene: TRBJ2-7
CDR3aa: CASSLGDLERGAYEQYF

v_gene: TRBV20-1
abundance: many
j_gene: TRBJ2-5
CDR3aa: CSARTSGIQETQYF

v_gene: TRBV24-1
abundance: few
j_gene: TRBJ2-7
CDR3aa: CATSDQGDGYEQYF

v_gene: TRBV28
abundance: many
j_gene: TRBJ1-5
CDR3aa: CASISGQYKGGNQPQHF

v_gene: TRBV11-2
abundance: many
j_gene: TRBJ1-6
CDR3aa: CASSPVPRSSYNSPLHF

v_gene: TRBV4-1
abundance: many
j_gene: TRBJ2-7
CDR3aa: CASSHLLAGRYEQYF

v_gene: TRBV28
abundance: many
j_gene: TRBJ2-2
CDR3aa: CASMSQPPNTGELFF

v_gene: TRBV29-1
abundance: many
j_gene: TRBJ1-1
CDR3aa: CSVYRGGRTNTEAFF

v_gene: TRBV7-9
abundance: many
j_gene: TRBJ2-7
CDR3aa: CASSLVSSFGEQYF

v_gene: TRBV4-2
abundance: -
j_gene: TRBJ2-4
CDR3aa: CASSQDARGWDIQYF